The 18 T cell receptor beta chains listed next were all sequenced from one sample in a study of cytomegalovirus exposure and HLA in healthy donors. With 60 Vbeta and 13 Jbeta primers, the PCR was carried out. Only in-frame clones appear in the TCRdb table, and some are missing; sequencing was by immunoSEQ multiplex PCR. The profile shows 140,000 to 150,000 clones, 70% to 90% of them singletons. What was sequenced was PBMCs. The receptors were sampled from a woman aged 40-49 years in good health and CMV-seropositive.

The rearrangement uses TRBV7-2 and TRBJ1-1; TRBD1 is a possible D gene (6 bases). The germline V and J ends were trimmed by 1 base and 4 bases, with 13 bases remaining between them. CDR1 SGHTA and CDR2 FQGNSA come from the germline V gene. The length of the CDR3 is 15 residues. The chain's CDR3 is CASSLGGGIGTEAFF. In DNA, the CDR3 is TGTGCCAGCAGCTTAGGAGGGGGAATTGGCACTGAAGCTTTCTTT.

The rearrangement joins TRBV28 to TRBJ1-2; D remains ambiguous. Germline V lookup: CDR1 MDHEN, CDR2 SYDVKM. V lost 11 bases to trimming and J lost 0 bases, with 13 bases between them. This CDR3 contains 13 residues. CDR3 residues: CALQARPNYGYTF. Here the CDR3 DNA reads TGTGCCTTGCAGGCCAGACCTAACTATGGCTACACCTTC.

The gene calls are TRBV28 and TRBJ2-5; 12 nucleotides match TRBD2. J gave up 0 bases and V 2 bases, and 16 bases lay outside the gene matches. The germline V gene has CDR1 MDHEN and CDR2 SYDVKM. CDR3 length equals 21 residues. The CDR3 sequence: CASSLKTSPWLAGGYQETQYF. CDR3 bases: TGTGCCAGCAGTTTAAAGACCAGCCCCTGGCTAGCGGGGGGGTACCAAGAGACCCAGTACTTC.

V gene TRBV7-9 combines with J gene TRBJ1-1; a possible D gene is TRBD1 (6 bases). Germline-derived CDR1 and CDR2 are SEHNR and FQNEAQ (reference sequence). Trimming removed 3 bases at V and 5 bases at J, with 13 bases between. The length of the CDR3 is 14 residues. This CDR3 reads CASSLGDTGTEAFF. The CDR3 DNA reads TGTGCCAGCAGCTTGGGGGACACGGGTACTGAAGCTTTCTTT. The variable domain in full, completed from reference TRBV7-9 and TRBJ1-1, reads DTGVSQNPRHKITKRGQNVTFRCDPISEHNRLYWYRQTLGQGPEFLTYFQNEAQLEKSRLLSDRFSAERPKGSFSTLEIQRTEQGDSAMYLCASSLGDTGTEAFFGQGTRLTVV.

This chain uses TRBV30 with TRBJ2-5; weak D call: TRBD1 (5 bases). This CDR3 spans 13 amino acids. V shed 2 bases and J shed 5 bases, with 12 bases lying between them. Germline CDR1 and CDR2: GTSNPN and SVGIG (reference sequence). For the CDR3, the DNA is TGTGCCTGGAGTAGGCAGGGCGTCGAGACCCAGTACTTC. It codes for CAWSRQGVETQYF.

The chain couples TRBV6-6 to TRBJ1-4; tentative D call: TRBD1 (5 bases). The CDR3 sequence is 12 residues long. CDR1 and CDR2 (germline): MNHNY, SVGAGI (reference sequence). Trimming shortened V by 5 bases and J by 5 bases, and 6 bases separated the two germline ends. DNA for the CDR3: TGTGCCAGCAGTCGGGGGAATGAAAAACTGTTTTTT. Its translation: CASSRGNEKLFF.

V and J are TRBV28 and TRBJ2-7, with TRBD2 identical over 12 bases. V lost 4 bases, J lost 9 bases, and 10 bases stayed unmatched. Germline CDR1 is MDHEN and CDR2 is SYDVKM. This CDR3 has 15 amino acids. The CDR3 loop reads CASSSRLAGENGQYF. Here the CDR3 DNA reads TGTGCCAGCAGTTCGAGACTAGCGGGAGAAAACGGGCAGTACTTC. The full variable domain, with the rest looked up from reference TRBV28 and TRBJ2-7, is DVKVTQSSRYLVKRTGEKVFLECVQDMDHENMFWYRQDPGLGLRLIYFSYDVKMKEKGDIPEGYSVSREKKERFSLILESASTNQTSMYLCASSSRLAGENGQYFGPGTRLTVT.

The chain joins TRBV25-1 to TRBJ2-7; D is possibly TRBD2 (6 bases). The ends were cut back, 6 bases at V and 7 bases at J, with 16 bases in the middle. This CDR3 has 13 residues. In germline, CDR1 is MGHDK, CDR2 SYGVNS. Here the CDR3 DNA reads TGTGCCAGCAGCGAGGGTGCCGGGACTGAGCAGTACTTC. Protein: CASSEGAGTEQYF.

This chain links TRBV4-3 with TRBJ2-2, with a possible D match to TRBD2 (7 bases). Germline-derived CDR1 and CDR2 are LGHNA and YSLEER. The V and J ends lost 0 bases and 5 bases respectively, with 19 bases between them. The CDR3 contains 18 residues. CDR3 DNA sequence: TGCGCCAGCAGCCAAGATCGGGGGGCGGCCGGGTGGACCGGGGAGCTGTTTTTT. This sequence encodes CASSQDRGAAGWTGELFF.

The J gene is TRBJ2-6, the V gene TRBV21-1; TRBD1, the table's D call, was not compared with the DNA. TRBV21-1 is assigned pseudogene status. The CDR3 is made up of 20 amino acids. The chain's CDR3 is CASNFPRTGLLYSGANVLTF. The CDR3 DNA sequence: TGTGCCAGCAACTTCCCAAGGACAGGCCTTTTGTACTCTGGGGCCAACGTCCTGACTTTC.

The chain is built from TRBV28 and TRBJ1-5; D gene uncertain. CDR1 and CDR2 from the germline V gene are MDHEN and SYDVKM. The CDR3 length is 14 residues. The ends were cut back, 10 bases at V and 2 bases at J, with 15 bases in the middle. CDR3 sequence (DNA): TGTGCCACCCGGGAGAATTTAGGCAATCAGCCCCAGCATTTT. Translating gives CATRENLGNQPQHF.

This clone was seen just once. The rearrangement uses TRBV2 and TRBJ2-7, with 8 bases lining up with TRBD1. This CDR3 is 13 amino acids long. Germline V CDR1 and CDR2: SNHLY, FYNNEI. Unmatched junction bases numbered 7, after V lost 7 bases and J lost 5 bases. CDR3 sequence (DNA): TGTGCCAGCATGAGACAGGGGAGGAACGAGCAGTACTTC. It yields the protein CASMRQGRNEQYF.

This chain uses TRBV6-1 with TRBJ1-1; D call uncertain. The CDR3 consists of 12 residues. Germline V gene data show CDR1 as MNHNS and CDR2 as SASEGT. V was clipped by 6 bases and J by 6 bases, with 11 bases between them. CDR3 nucleotides: TGTGCCAGCAGCCTCGTGTATCCTGAAGCTTTCTTT. This encodes CASSLVYPEAFF.

V and J are TRBV7-9 and TRBJ2-6; TRBD1 might be the D (5 bases). V was pared by 6 bases and J by 0 bases, with 18 bases between. The CDR3 is made up of 18 amino acids. Germline CDR1 SEHNR, CDR2 FQNEAQ (reference sequence). CDR3: CASSLLQGLNSGANVLTF. In DNA form, the CDR3 reads TGTGCCAGCAGTTTATTGCAGGGCCTAAACTCTGGGGCCAACGTCCTGACTTTC.

This clone has just one count. The chain combines TRBV27 with TRBJ2-3, with TRBD1 identical over 8 bases. Germline V gives CDR1 MNHEY, CDR2 SMNVEV (reference sequence). CDR3 size: 14 residues. The junction had 10 bases not matched to a gene; V was cut back by 6 bases and J by 8 bases. The DNA of the CDR3 is TGTGCCAGCAGGGAATACGACAGGGGTCGTACGCAGTATTTT. It yields the protein CASREYDRGRTQYF.

This clone has just one count. V usage is TRBV7-2 and J usage is TRBJ2-2; tentatively, D is TRBD1 (5 bases). The CDR3 runs 14 residues. Germline V CDR1 and CDR2: SGHTA, FQGNSA. V dropped 5 bases and J dropped 1 base, with 8 bases sitting between them. CDR3 sequence reads: CASSLDRNTGELFF. The CDR3 DNA is TGTGCCAGCAGCCTCGACAGGAACACCGGGGAGCTGTTTTTT. Drawing the rest from reference TRBV7-2 and TRBJ2-2, the complete variable domain is GAGVSQSPSNKVTEKGKDVELRCDPISGHTALYWYRQSLGQGLEFLIYFQGNSAPDKSGLPSDRFSAERTGGSVSTLTIQRTQQEDSAVYLCASSLDRNTGELFFGEGSRLTVL.

The rearrangement uses TRBV5-1 and TRBJ2-7; D possibly corresponds to TRBD1 (6 bases). The germline V gene has CDR1 SGHRS and CDR2 YFSETQ. The V gene lost 3 bases and the J gene lost 0 bases, with 16 bases spanning the gap. The CDR3 spans 16 residues. The CDR3 region is CASSSGWTESSYEQYF. The CDR3 bases are TGCGCCAGCAGCTCGGGCTGGACAGAGAGCTCCTACGAGCAGTACTTC.

This sequence joins TRBV11-3 and TRBJ2-4, with 10 nucleotides matching TRBD1. Germline CDR1 and CDR2: SGHNT and YENEEA. V was clipped by 2 bases and J by 6 bases; unmatched bases: 4. The CDR3 has 15 residues. In DNA, the CDR3 is TGTGCCAGCAGCTTAACGGGACAGGGGATAAACATTCAGTACTTC. This encodes CASSLTGQGINIQYF.